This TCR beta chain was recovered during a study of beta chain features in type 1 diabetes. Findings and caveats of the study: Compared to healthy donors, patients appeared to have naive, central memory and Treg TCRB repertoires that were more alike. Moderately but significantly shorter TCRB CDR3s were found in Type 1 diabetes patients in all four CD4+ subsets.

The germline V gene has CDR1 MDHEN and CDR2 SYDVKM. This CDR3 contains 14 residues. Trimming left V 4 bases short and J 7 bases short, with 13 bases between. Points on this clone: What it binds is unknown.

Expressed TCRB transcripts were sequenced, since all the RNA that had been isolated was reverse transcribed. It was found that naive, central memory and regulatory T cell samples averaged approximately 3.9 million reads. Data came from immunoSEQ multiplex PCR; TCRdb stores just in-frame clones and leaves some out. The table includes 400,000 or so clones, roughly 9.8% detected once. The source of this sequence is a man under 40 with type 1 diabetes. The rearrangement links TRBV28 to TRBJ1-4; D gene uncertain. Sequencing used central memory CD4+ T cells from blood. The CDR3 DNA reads TGTGCCAGCAGTTCAGGCTTAGGTCCTGAAAAACTGTTTTTT. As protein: CASSSGLGPEKLFF.